This T cell receptor beta chain stems from a study of spatial heterogeneity in lung cancer. Findings of the study overall: Tumors with more nonsynonymous mutations had more expanded intratumoral alpha and beta TCRs. Coverage of tumor T cells, by estimate, reached around 7.5% for alpha chains and approximately 13% for beta chains.

Germline CDR1 reads MNHEY; CDR2 reads SVGEGT. This CDR3 has 13 amino acids. Trimming took off 0 bases at V and 5 bases at J, with 6 bases between the two ends. This clonotype has ten or more counts. No antigen is known for it. This sample's time point: sample taken at primary tumor resection. Sequencing was performed on whole RNA extracted from tumor and nontumor lung tissue, or from frozen PBMC, and the material was left unsorted. On each TCR cDNA molecule, a unique molecular identifier was present. TCRdb ran MiXCR on the 5' RACE reads and lists one entry per CDR3 protein. The sample holds more than 15,000 distinct CDR3 sequences; roughly 5.7% are singletons and the top ten take under 7%.

The receptor's source is a male donor with early-stage non-small cell lung cancer. The chain links TRBV6-2 or TRBV6-3 to TRBJ2-3, with D maybe TRBD1 (5 bases). Sequencing used lung tumor tissue, obtained at surgery. The CDR3 reads CASSYSGQDTQYF. The DNA of the CDR3 is TGTGCCAGCAGTTACTCGGGGCAAGATACGCAGTATTTT.